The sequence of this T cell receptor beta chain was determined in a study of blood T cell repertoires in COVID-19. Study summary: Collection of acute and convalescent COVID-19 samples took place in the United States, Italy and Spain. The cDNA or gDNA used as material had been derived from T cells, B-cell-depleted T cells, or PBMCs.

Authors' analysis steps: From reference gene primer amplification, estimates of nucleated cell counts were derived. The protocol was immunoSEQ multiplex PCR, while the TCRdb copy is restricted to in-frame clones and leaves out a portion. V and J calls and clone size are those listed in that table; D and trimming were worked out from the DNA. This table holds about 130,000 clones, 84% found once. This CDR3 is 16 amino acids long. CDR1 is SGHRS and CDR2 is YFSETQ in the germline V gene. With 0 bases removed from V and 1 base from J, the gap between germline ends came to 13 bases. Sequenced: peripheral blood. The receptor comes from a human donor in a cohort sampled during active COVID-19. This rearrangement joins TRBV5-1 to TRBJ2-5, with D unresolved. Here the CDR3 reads CASSLGANPFQETQYF. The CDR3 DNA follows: TGCGCCAGCAGCTTGGGGGCTAATCCCTTCCAAGAGACCCAGTACTTC.